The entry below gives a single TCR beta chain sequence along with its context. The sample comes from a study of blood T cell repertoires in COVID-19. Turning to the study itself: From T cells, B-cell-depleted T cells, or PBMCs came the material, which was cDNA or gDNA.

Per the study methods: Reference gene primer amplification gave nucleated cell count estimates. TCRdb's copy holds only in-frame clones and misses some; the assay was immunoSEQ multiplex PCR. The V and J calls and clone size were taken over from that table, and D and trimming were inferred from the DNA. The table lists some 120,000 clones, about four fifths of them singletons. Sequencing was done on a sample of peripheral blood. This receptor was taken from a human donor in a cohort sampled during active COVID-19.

The CDR3 region has the DNA TGTGCCAGCAGCTTAGAAGGGGGGGGGAGATACTCTGAAAAACTGTTTTTT. Its protein product is CASSLEGGGRYSEKLFF. The genes are TRBV7-2 and TRBJ1-4, with D possibly matching TRBD1 (6 bases). Germline lookup yields CDR1 SGHTA and CDR2 FQGNSA. V lost 1 base, J lost 7 bases, and 19 bases lay in between. The CDR3 totals 17 residues.